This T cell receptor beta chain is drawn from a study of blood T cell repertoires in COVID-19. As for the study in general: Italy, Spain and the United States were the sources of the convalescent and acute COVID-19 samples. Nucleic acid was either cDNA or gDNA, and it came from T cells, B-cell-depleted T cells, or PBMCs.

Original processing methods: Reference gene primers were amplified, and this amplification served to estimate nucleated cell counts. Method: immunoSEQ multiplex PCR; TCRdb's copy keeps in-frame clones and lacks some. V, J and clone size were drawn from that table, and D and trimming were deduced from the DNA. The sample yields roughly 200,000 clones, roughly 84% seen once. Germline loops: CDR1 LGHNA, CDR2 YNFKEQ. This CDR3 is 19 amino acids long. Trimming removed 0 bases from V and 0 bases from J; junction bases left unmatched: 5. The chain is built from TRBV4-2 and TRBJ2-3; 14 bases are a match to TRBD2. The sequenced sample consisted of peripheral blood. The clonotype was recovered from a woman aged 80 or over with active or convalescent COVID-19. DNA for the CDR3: TGTGCCAGCAGCCAAGACGGGACTAGCGGGGGAACTAGCACAGATACGCAGTATTTT. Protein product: CASSQDGTSGGTSTDTQYF.